One sample yielded the 27 T cell receptor beta chains listed below, sequenced in a study of response to subunit inactivated influenza vaccine. MiXCR, run by TCRdb on the RT-PCR reads, gives a single entry per CDR3 protein. The top ten clones hold roughly 13% of a sample with over 400,000 distinct CDR3 sequences, over 10% of them seen once. This specimen consisted of PBMCs from blood, obtained more than 35 days after vaccination. These receptors came from a man in his fifties or sixties who received an inactivated influenza vaccine.

This clonotype has a handful of counts. The genes are TRBV10-3 and TRBJ1-6, with TRBD1 matching over 8 bases. The ends lost 3 bases at V and 8 bases at J; junction bases unmatched: 3. CDR3 length: 14 residues. The V gene's germline CDR1 is ENHRY and CDR2 SYGVKD. The CDR3 protein is CAISEQGGDSPLHF. CDR3 coding DNA: TGTGCCATCAGTGAACAGGGGGGAGATTCACCCCTCCACTTT.

This chain links TRBV28 with TRBJ2-5, with D possibly matching TRBD2 (6 bases). V was cut by 8 bases and J by 0 bases, with 28 bases left in between. CDR3 length: 19 amino acids. Germline assignment: CDR1 MDHEN and CDR2 SYDVKM. CDR3 region: CASGLSRGSPNDNQETQYF. CDR3 nucleotides: TGTGCCAGCGGCCTGTCCCGGGGGTCTCCCAACGACAACCAAGAGACCCAGTACTTC.

The V and J genes are TRBV11-3 and TRBJ1-3; no clear D. Germline V lookup: CDR1 SGHNT, CDR2 YENEEA. The V end lost 1 base, the J end lost 2 bases, and 15 bases lay between the germline ends. There are 17 residues in the CDR3. The CDR3 DNA follows: TGTGCCAGCAGCTTAGTTGCCTCTGCGCCCGCTGGAAACACCATATATTTT. Amino acids: CASSLVASAPAGNTIYF. Complete variable domain (other parts from reference TRBV11-3 and TRBJ1-3): EAGVVQSPRYKIIEKKQPVAFWCNPISGHNTLYWYLQNLGQGPELLIRYENEEAVDDSQLPKDRFSAERLKGVDSTLKIQPAELGDSAVYLCASSLVASAPAGNTIYFGEGSWLTVV.

This clonotype was counted only a few times. V and J are TRBV12-3 or TRBV12-4 and TRBJ2-2; D perhaps matches TRBD2 (5 bases). With 2 bases removed from V and 4 bases from J, the gap between germline ends came to 8 bases. CDR3 size: 14 residues. CDR3 sequence: CASSLYRGTGELFF. The CDR3 coding sequence is TGTGCCAGCAGTTTATATCGGGGCACCGGGGAGCTGTTTTTT.

The V and J genes are TRBV5-1 and TRBJ2-5; D assignment may be TRBD1 or TRBD2 (5 bases each). V lost 3 bases, J lost 0 bases, and 15 bases lay in between. CDR1 is SGHRS, CDR2 YFSETQ, per germline. CDR3 length: 16 amino acids. CDR3 DNA sequence: TGCGCCAGCAGCTCAAGTTCGGGACGGGACCAAGAGACCCAGTACTTC. Amino acid sequence: CASSSSSGRDQETQYF.

This clonotype has ten or more counts. J is TRBJ2-5 and V is TRBV5-8; D gene ambiguous. Germline CDR1 SGHTS, CDR2 YDEGEE. This CDR3 comprises 15 residues. V was trimmed by 2 bases and J by 7 bases, leaving 18 bases between them. Written as DNA, the CDR3 is TGTGCCAGCAGCTTAGGCTTGCCAGGCGAAATGACCCAGTACTTC. Translation: CASSLGLPGEMTQYF.

This sequence joins TRBV7-9 and TRBJ2-2; possible D gene TRBD2, 6 bases. CDR3 length equals 17 residues. Germline CDR1 and CDR2: SEHNR and FQNEAQ (reference sequence). V lost 5 bases and J lost 4, with 20 bases in between. CDR3 sequence (DNA): TGTGCCAGCAGCCAACTTCGATCGTTGGGGGGCACCGGGGAGCTGTTTTTT. It encodes CASSQLRSLGGTGELFF.

This clonotype has ten or more counts. This rearrangement joins TRBV10-2 to TRBJ2-7, with D perhaps given as TRBD1 or TRBD2 (6 bases each). The CDR3 contains 15 residues. Looked up from germline, CDR1 is WSHSY and CDR2 is SAAADI. The ends were cut back, 7 bases at V and 5 bases at J, with 21 bases in the middle. This CDR3 is CASNAVPQGGHEQYF. CDR3 nucleotides: TGCGCCAGCAATGCGGTCCCACAGGGAGGACACGAGCAGTACTTC.

In this sample, this clonotype turned up many times. V usage is TRBV5-1 and J usage is TRBJ1-4; 8 nucleotides align to TRBD1. Germline V CDR1 and CDR2: SGHRS, YFSETQ. V was pared by 4 bases and J by 6 bases, with 5 bases of the junction left unmatched. This CDR3 contains 14 residues. CDR3 residues: CASSDGQGYEKLFF. CDR3 DNA sequence: TGCGCCAGCAGCGACGGACAGGGCTATGAAAAACTGTTTTTT.

This clonotype was seen just once. The chain joins TRBV5-1 to TRBJ2-7; possible D gene TRBD1, 6 bases. CDR1 and CDR2 (germline): SGHRS, YFSETQ. V lost 3 bases and J lost 3, with 13 bases in between. This CDR3 region has 14 residues. CDR3 sequence (DNA): TGCGCCAGCAGCTCCCGGGACAAATACTACGAGCAGTACTTC. Encoded protein: CASSSRDKYYEQYF. Full variable domain (missing parts from reference TRBV5-1 and TRBJ2-7): KAGVTQTPRYLIKTRGQQVTLSCSPISGHRSVSWYQQTPGQGLQFLFEYFSETQRNKGNFPGRFSGRQFSNSRSEMNVSTLELGDSALYLCASSSRDKYYEQYFGPGTRLTVT.

The genes are TRBV7-9 and TRBJ2-2; D is perhaps TRBD1 or TRBD2 (5 bases each). Germline loops: CDR1 SEHNR, CDR2 FQNEAQ (reference sequence). V lost 5 bases to trimming and J lost 1 base, with 11 bases between them. The CDR3 loop spans 15 amino acids. The CDR3 region has the DNA TGTGCCAGCAGCACCGGGGCCCTGAACACCGGGGAGCTGTTTTTT. Translation: CASSTGALNTGELFF.

The chain joins TRBV19 to TRBJ1-2; D is undetermined. CDR1 is LNHDA and CDR2 is SQIVND in the germline V gene (reference sequence). Trimming removed 3 bases at V and 8 bases at J, with 13 bases between. There are 13 residues in the CDR3. The CDR3 loop is CASSISNSGGYTF. In DNA, the CDR3 is TGTGCCAGTAGTATCAGCAACTCGGGCGGCTACACCTTC.

The V gene is TRBV5-1, the J gene TRBJ1-6; D remains unclear. CDR3 length equals 15 residues. V dropped 0 bases and J dropped 9 bases, with 13 bases sitting between them. Germline lookup yields CDR1 SGHRS and CDR2 YFSETQ. In DNA, the CDR3 is TGCGCCAGCAGCTTGGACGTCGGCAGTGGTTCACCCCTCCACTTT. Residues: CASSLDVGSGSPLHF.

This clonotype has just a few counts. The chain's CDR3 is CSARFGNTIYF. The CDR3 DNA sequence: TGCAGTGCTAGATTTGGAAACACCATATATTTT. V and J are TRBV20-1 and TRBJ1-3; no reliable D call. CDR3 length equals 11 residues. In germline, CDR1 is DFQATT, CDR2 SNEGSKA (reference sequence). The V and J ends lost 2 bases and 3 bases respectively, with 2 bases between them.

As DNA, the CDR3 is TGTGCCAGCAGGCAGGGACAGAGCTCTGGAAACACCATATATTTT. This codes for CASRQGQSSGNTIYF. This chain uses TRBV6-1 with TRBJ1-3, with 7 bases matching TRBD1. The CDR3 has 15 residues. Germline loops: CDR1 MNHNS, CDR2 SASEGT. V trimming: 6 bases; J trimming: 0 bases; junction bases outside the gene matches: 5.

This clonotype came up many times. The chain uses TRBV12-3 or TRBV12-4 and TRBJ2-1; 11 nucleotides match TRBD2. With 6 bases clipped from V and 5 bases from J, the junction kept 9 bases outside the gene matches. This CDR3 is built from 16 residues. The CDR3 nucleotides read TGTGCCAGCAGCCTCCGACTAGCGGGGTATAACAATGAGCAGTTCTTC. This sequence encodes CASSLRLAGYNNEQFF.

The V call is TRBV4-3, the J call TRBJ2-2; a possible D gene is TRBD1 (5 bases). The germline CDR1 and CDR2 sequences are LGHNA and YSLEER. This CDR3 has 13 residues. V was cut by 0 bases and J by 7 bases, with 6 bases left in between. Written as DNA, the CDR3 is TGCGCCAGCAGCCAAGATACAGGCGGGGAGCTGTTTTTT. Residues: CASSQDTGGELFF.

This chain uses TRBV4-2 with TRBJ2-7; possibly TRBD2 for D (7 bases). Germline V gene data show CDR1 as LGHNA and CDR2 as YNFKEQ. There are 16 residues in the CDR3. V was trimmed by 4 bases and J by 7 bases, leaving 23 bases between them. The DNA for the CDR3 is TGTGCCAGCAGCCGAGATCTCGCGGGGGCCCAAATGGAGCAGTACTTC. It specifies CASSRDLAGAQMEQYF.

This clonotype was seen only a few times. The rearrangement links TRBV20-1 to TRBJ2-7; either TRBD1 or TRBD2 may supply D (5 bases each). Deletions cut 6 bases from V and 4 bases from J, with 13 bases between. The V gene's germline CDR1 is DFQATT and CDR2 SNEGSKA (reference sequence). CDR3 length equals 12 residues. CDR3 DNA sequence: TGCAGTGCCACCGATGAGGGGTACGAGCAGTACTTC. Translating gives CSATDEGYEQYF.

This clonotype has a count of ten or more. The CDR3 loop is CAMSGAPPIYNEQFF. The CDR3 nucleotides are TGTGCCATGTCGGGAGCCCCCCCTATTTACAATGAGCAGTTCTTC. The chain has TRBV10-3 and TRBJ2-1, with D possibly TRBD2 on 6 matching bases. The V and J ends lost 9 bases and 4 bases respectively, with 19 bases between them. The CDR3 totals 15 residues. Germline V gives CDR1 ENHRY, CDR2 SYGVKD.

V usage is TRBV12-3 or TRBV12-4 and J usage is TRBJ1-6; 11 bases agree with TRBD1. The V segment lost 4 bases and the J segment 9 bases; nucleotides outside the gene matches: 8. CDR3 length equals 16 residues. CDR3 bases: TGTGCCAGCAGTTCCCACGGACAGGGGGCGGGTTCACCCCTCCACTTT. It specifies CASSSHGQGAGSPLHF.

This clonotype came up a few times. The V call is TRBV6-1, the J call TRBJ2-7; 9 bases map to TRBD1. CDR3 size: 16 residues. Germline CDR1 MNHNS, CDR2 SASEGT. V shed 6 bases, J shed 3 bases, and the junction held 12 bases outside the gene matches. The CDR3 nucleotides read TGTGCCAGCAGCCATAAACAGGGGGCCGACCTCTACGAGCAGTACTTC. This sequence encodes CASSHKQGADLYEQYF.

This rearrangement joins TRBV6-5 to TRBJ2-1; 9 bases fit TRBD2. Germline loops: CDR1 MNHEY, CDR2 SVGAGI. Trimming at V came to 3 bases and at J to 2 bases, leaving 8 bases not matched to a gene. This CDR3 has 17 residues. The CDR3 here is CASSYRRGGGAYNEQFF. The CDR3 DNA is TGTGCCAGCAGTTATAGGAGAGGCGGGGGGGCCTACAATGAGCAGTTCTTC.

This clonotype was recorded once. With a much larger clone just one base away, this may be a read error. The chain recombines TRBV20-1 with TRBJ1-3; no clear D. Germline CDR1 is DFQATT and CDR2 is SNEGSKA (reference sequence). With 1 base removed from V and 9 bases from J, the gap between germline ends came to 13 bases. The CDR3 length is 13 residues. CDR3 loop: CSARVRFAGTIYF. In DNA, the CDR3 is TGCAGTGCTAGAGTGCGGTTTGCCGGCACCATATATTTT.

This clonotype has a single count. The genes are TRBV12-3 or TRBV12-4 and TRBJ2-7; 9 nucleotides agree with TRBD1. The CDR3 is made up of 15 amino acids. V gave up 6 bases and J gave up 0 bases; unmatched junction bases: 6. CDR3 coding DNA: TGTGCCAGCAGCACCGACAGGGGGGGCTCCTACGAGCAGTACTTC. It encodes CASSTDRGGSYEQYF.

The J gene is TRBJ1-1, the V gene TRBV14, with D uncertain. V lost 1 base, J lost 2 bases, and 20 bases lay in between. There are 18 residues in the CDR3. The V gene's germline CDR1 is SGHDN and CDR2 FVKESK. CDR3 DNA: TGTGCCAGCAGCCAAGTCGGTCACCTCGGCTGGGGTAACACTGAAGCTTTCTTT. It yields the protein CASSQVGHLGWGNTEAFF.

The CDR3 DNA is TGTGCCAGCAGCTCGCTCCGGGCCGAGGGGGAGACCCAGTACTTC. It specifies CASSSLRAEGETQYF. The chain links TRBV7-8 to TRBJ2-5, with D perhaps being TRBD1 or TRBD2 (5 bases each). Germline V gene lookup returns CDR1 SGHVS and CDR2 FQNEAQ. Trimming left V 4 bases short and J 5 bases short, with 17 bases between. The CDR3 spans 15 residues.